This T cell receptor beta chain was recovered during a study of T-cell reconstitution after alpha-beta-depleted transplantation in children (TCRdb year 2016). Study-level background: T-cell immune reconstitution after TCRalphabeta/CD19-depleted allogeneic hematopoietic cell transplantation in children was quantitatively tracked in the study by means of TCR repertoire profiling.

For CDR1 and CDR2, the germline V gene lists MDHEN and SYDVKM. The CDR3 numbers 16 residues from cysteine through phenylalanine. The kept DNA is CDR3 alone, 48 bases in frame from the first base. V has 2 bases trimmed and J has 6 bases trimmed; junction bases matching no gene number 11. The sample's treatment or condition label, in plain terms: allogeneic hematopoietic cell transplantation with graft depleted of TCRalphabeta T cells and CD19 B cells. Transplant recipients were children who received TCRalphabeta/CD19-depleted allogeneic hematopoietic cell grafts. The library came from PCR. The sequencer was an Illumina HiSeq 2500. Molecular barcoding was employed in the preparation of TCR libraries, with unique molecular identifiers being used to normalize TCRbeta repertoire quantification. The public reads were reprocessed in TCRdb via fastp at Q25 and MiXCR, keeping in-frame beta chains. Rows are unified per CDR3 protein, each entry keeping the most common DNA and genes. In this sample the table shows fewer than 550,000 distinct CDR3 sequences, over 9.5% of which occur a single time. The ten most abundant clones make up roughly 2% of the sample.

Here is what the overall study found, with its caveats: Hyperexpanded clone frequencies declined over subsequent months; after one year, T-cell counts and TCRbeta diversity were mostly attributed to newly produced T cells. In some patients, high TCRbeta diversity at day 60 was attributed to recipient T cells and intrathymic progenitors that had survived conditioning. Apparently early alphabetaT-cell count recovery about two months after transplant reportedly relied on only several hundred rapidly expanded clones derived from non-depleted graft cells.

This clonotype was observed many times. What antigen it recognizes has not been identified. The input lacks base qualities; no much larger clone sits a single base away. The chain employs TRBV28 and TRBJ2-3; 7 bases in between match TRBD2. The material was PBMCs, obtained before TCRalphabeta/CD19-depleted stem cell transplant. This receptor was taken from a child aged 2 to 15 with inherited bone marrow failure, due to receive a stem cell transplant. The CDR3 in this case is CASSLNWSGGGDTQYF. The nucleotide sequence reads TGTGCCAGCAGTTTAAACTGGTCGGGAGGAGGGGATACGCAGTATTTT.